A selection of T cell receptor beta chains follows, all from one sample in a study of blood T cells in healthy people across ages. One entry per CDR3 protein results from TCRdb running MiXCR on the 5' RACE reads. The table lists some 930,000 distinct CDR3 sequences, approximately 32% of them singletons. This sample also appeared in a second study, on T cells of mothers and their children.

The sequencing input was blood. These receptors were collected from a middle-aged woman in good health. Each CDR3 is given with its conserved first and last residue. D genes are given only for firm matches. Clone size, where shown, is once, few, many, or a class for clones that have expanded.

D gene: -
J gene: TRBJ1-6
V gene: TRBV20-1
clone size: few
CDR3 DNA: TGCAGTGCTAGAGATCCCGATTCACCCCTCCACTTT
CDR3 protein: CSARDPDSPLHF

D gene: -
J gene: TRBJ1-5
V gene: TRBV6-5
clone size: -
CDR3 DNA: TGTGCCAGCAGTTACAGAAGAGGCGGCAATCAGCCCCAGCATTTT
CDR3 protein: CASSYRRGGNQPQHF

D gene: -
J gene: TRBJ2-2
V gene: TRBV9
clone size: -
CDR3 DNA: TGTGCCAGCGCCGGGACCCTGATATTTAACACCGGGGAGCTGTTTTTT
CDR3 protein: CASAGTLIFNTGELFF

D gene: -
J gene: TRBJ1-1
V gene: TRBV7-9
clone size: many
CDR3 DNA: TGTGCCAGCAGCTTATCGCAGCTAAACACTGAAGCTTTCTTT
CDR3 protein: CASSLSQLNTEAFF

D gene: TRBD1
J gene: TRBJ1-6
V gene: TRBV9
clone size: few
CDR3 DNA: TGTGCCAGCAGCGTGGGGGGACAGGGAAATTCACCCCTCCACTTT
CDR3 protein: CASSVGGQGNSPLHF

D gene: TRBD2
J gene: TRBJ2-1
V gene: TRBV3-1
clone size: few
CDR3 DNA: TGTGCCAGCAGCCACGGGACTAGCGGGGGGAATGAGCAGTTCTTC
CDR3 protein: CASSHGTSGGNEQFF

D gene: TRBD1
J gene: TRBJ1-6
V gene: TRBV20-1
clone size: -
CDR3 DNA: TGCAGTGCTACCGACAGGGGGAATTCACCCCTCCACTTT
CDR3 protein: CSATDRGNSPLHF

D gene: TRBD2
J gene: TRBJ2-1
V gene: TRBV7-2
clone size: -
CDR3 DNA: TGTGCCAGCAACCTTGGCGGGGGGGTTTTTAAGCAGTTCTTC
CDR3 protein: CASNLGGGVFKQFF

D gene: -
J gene: TRBJ2-5
V gene: TRBV7-2
clone size: many
CDR3 DNA: TGTGCCAGCAGCTCCTTCGGGTCCGAGGGGGGGCAGTGGGAGACCCAGTACTTC
CDR3 protein: CASSSFGSEGGQWETQYF

D gene: -
J gene: TRBJ1-5
V gene: TRBV7-8
clone size: -
CDR3 DNA: TGTGCCAGCGCTCGGGCATCGCGCCTTAGGAATCAGCCCCAGCATTTT
CDR3 protein: CASARASRLRNQPQHF

D gene: TRBD1
J gene: TRBJ1-4
V gene: TRBV29-1
clone size: few
CDR3 DNA: TGCAGCGTTGGAGTGACAGGGGAAACTAATGAAAAACTGTTTTTT
CDR3 protein: CSVGVTGETNEKLFF

D gene: TRBD2
J gene: TRBJ2-5
V gene: TRBV12-3/TRBV12-4
clone size: -
CDR3 DNA: TGTGCCAGCAGCCCCACTAGCGGGGGGCGAGAGACCCAGTACTTC
CDR3 protein: CASSPTSGGRETQYF

D gene: TRBD2
J gene: TRBJ2-1
V gene: TRBV3-1
clone size: few
CDR3 DNA: TGTGCCAGCAGGCGCTCCCAGACTAGCGGCGACAATGAGCAGTTCTTC
CDR3 protein: CASRRSQTSGDNEQFF

D gene: -
J gene: TRBJ2-7
V gene: TRBV7-9
clone size: few
CDR3 DNA: TGTGCCAGCAGCTTAGGTGGGGGCGGTGGAAGGCACGAGCAGTACTTC
CDR3 protein: CASSLGGGGGRHEQYF

D gene: TRBD1
J gene: TRBJ1-1
V gene: TRBV28
clone size: -
CDR3 DNA: TGTGCCAGCAGTTTATTGACAGGGAGCACTGAAGCTTTCTTT
CDR3 protein: CASSLLTGSTEAFF

D gene: -
J gene: TRBJ2-1
V gene: TRBV28
clone size: few
CDR3 DNA: TGTGCCAGCAACTCCCAGACTACGCGGTACAATGAGCAGTTCTTC
CDR3 protein: CASNSQTTRYNEQFF

D gene: TRBD1
J gene: TRBJ1-2
V gene: TRBV4-3
clone size: -
CDR3 DNA: TGCGCCAGCAGCCAAGATCGGTTACAGGGGGCGAGCTATGGCTACACCTTC
CDR3 protein: CASSQDRLQGASYGYTF

D gene: -
J gene: TRBJ2-7
V gene: TRBV2
clone size: -
CDR3 DNA: TGTGCCAGCAGGGAGGGACAGAGCTCCTACGAGCAGTACTTC
CDR3 protein: CASREGQSSYEQYF

D gene: -
J gene: TRBJ1-1
V gene: TRBV29-1
clone size: -
CDR3 DNA: TGCAGCGCTACGGAAATGAACACTGAAGCTTTCTTT
CDR3 protein: CSATEMNTEAFF

D gene: TRBD1
J gene: TRBJ1-6
V gene: TRBV10-3
clone size: few
CDR3 DNA: TGTGCCATCAGAGGACAGGGGGGTATTTCACCCCTCCACTTT
CDR3 protein: CAIRGQGGISPLHF

D gene: TRBD1
J gene: TRBJ2-5
V gene: TRBV9
clone size: -
CDR3 DNA: TGTGCCAGCAGCGTAGCCACCTGGGGACAGGGTCGCGAGACCCAGTACTTC
CDR3 protein: CASSVATWGQGRETQYF

D gene: -
J gene: TRBJ1-4
V gene: TRBV5-1
clone size: -
CDR3 DNA: TGCGCCAGCAGCTTGGTCAGCTCTAATGAAAAACTGTTTTTT
CDR3 protein: CASSLVSSNEKLFF

D gene: -
J gene: TRBJ1-2
V gene: TRBV28
clone size: -
CDR3 DNA: TGTGCCAGCAACCCGGGGGGCCGACTATATGGCTACACCTTC
CDR3 protein: CASNPGGRLYGYTF

D gene: TRBD2
J gene: TRBJ2-2
V gene: TRBV12-3/TRBV12-4
clone size: -
CDR3 DNA: TGTGCCAGCAGTTTAAGACTAGCGGGCACCGGGGAGCTGTTTTTT
CDR3 protein: CASSLRLAGTGELFF

D gene: -
J gene: TRBJ2-7
V gene: TRBV29-1
clone size: -
CDR3 DNA: TGCAGCGTTGAAGAAGGGGGTACTAGAACATACAATGAGCAGTACTTC
CDR3 protein: CSVEEGGTRTYNEQYF

D gene: -
J gene: TRBJ2-7
V gene: TRBV18
clone size: -
CDR3 DNA: TGTGCCAGCTCACCACAGGTAGAGTCCTACGAGCAGTACTTC
CDR3 protein: CASSPQVESYEQYF

D gene: TRBD1
J gene: TRBJ2-7
V gene: TRBV27
clone size: many
CDR3 DNA: TGTGCCAGCAGTTTATCGAGGACAGGGGTGTACGAGCAGTACTTC
CDR3 protein: CASSLSRTGVYEQYF

D gene: TRBD1
J gene: TRBJ2-5
V gene: TRBV27
clone size: -
CDR3 DNA: TGTGCCAGCAGTATCACCTGGGACAGGGGCCGGGAAGAGACCCAGTACTTC
CDR3 protein: CASSITWDRGREETQYF

D gene: TRBD1
J gene: TRBJ2-3
V gene: TRBV29-1
clone size: -
CDR3 DNA: TGCAGCGTTGCCAGGGGGTCCGATACGCAGTATTTT
CDR3 protein: CSVARGSDTQYF

D gene: -
J gene: TRBJ1-4
V gene: TRBV7-9
clone size: -
CDR3 DNA: TGTGCCAGCAGCCCCGGGGAGAAACTGTTTTTT
CDR3 protein: CASSPGEKLFF

D gene: TRBD2
J gene: TRBJ2-3
V gene: TRBV7-3
clone size: -
CDR3 DNA: TGTGCCAGCAGCGCAGGGACTAGCGGGCAGCATAGCACAGATACGCAGTATTTT
CDR3 protein: CASSAGTSGQHSTDTQYF

D gene: TRBD2
J gene: TRBJ2-1
V gene: TRBV6-4
clone size: many
CDR3 DNA: TGTGCCAGCAGTAGGCGGGGGGGCTACAATGAGCAGTTCTTC
CDR3 protein: CASSRRGGYNEQFF

D gene: -
J gene: TRBJ2-5
V gene: TRBV6-5
clone size: many
CDR3 DNA: TGTGCCAGCAGTTACTCAGGAGCAGGGACCCAGTACTTC
CDR3 protein: CASSYSGAGTQYF

D gene: -
J gene: TRBJ1-2
V gene: TRBV7-8
clone size: many
CDR3 DNA: TGTGCCAGCAGCGCCACACATCTGCCAGCGGGCTACACCTTC
CDR3 protein: CASSATHLPAGYTF

D gene: -
J gene: TRBJ1-2
V gene: TRBV24-1
clone size: few
CDR3 DNA: TGTGCCACCAGTGACTCGACAGGAAACTATGGCTACACCTTC
CDR3 protein: CATSDSTGNYGYTF

D gene: TRBD2
J gene: TRBJ2-1
V gene: TRBV7-8
clone size: -
CDR3 DNA: TGTGCCAGCAGCCCAAGGGCTGCGGGGGTACAACACAATGAGCAGTTCTTC
CDR3 protein: CASSPRAAGVQHNEQFF

D gene: -
J gene: TRBJ2-1
V gene: TRBV5-1
clone size: -
CDR3 DNA: TGCGCCAGCAGCTTGGCGGGGGTGAATCTCAATGAGCAGTTCTTC
CDR3 protein: CASSLAGVNLNEQFF

D gene: -
J gene: TRBJ1-5
V gene: TRBV7-2
clone size: -
CDR3 DNA: TGTGTCAGCAGCTCCCCGGGGTCCTTACAGCCCCAGCATTTT
CDR3 protein: CVSSSPGSLQPQHF

D gene: TRBD1
J gene: TRBJ2-5
V gene: TRBV28
clone size: -
CDR3 DNA: TGTGCCAGCAGTTTATGGCCCCTATCCGGGCAGGGGGCAGAGACCCAGTACTTC
CDR3 protein: CASSLWPLSGQGAETQYF

D gene: -
J gene: TRBJ1-6
V gene: TRBV4-3
clone size: many
CDR3 DNA: TGCGCCAGCAGCCAAGAGGGCGGGGATCTGGGCTCACCCCTCCACTTT
CDR3 protein: CASSQEGGDLGSPLHF

D gene: -
J gene: TRBJ2-1
V gene: TRBV11-3
clone size: -
CDR3 DNA: TGTGCCAGCAGCTTAACTGGGGGGCCGGGTGAGCAGTTCTTC
CDR3 protein: CASSLTGGPGEQFF

D gene: TRBD1
J gene: TRBJ2-2
V gene: TRBV12-3/TRBV12-4
clone size: -
CDR3 DNA: TGTGCCAGCAGCTATACGACGGGACAGCAAGACACCGGGGAGCTGTTTTTT
CDR3 protein: CASSYTTGQQDTGELFF

D gene: -
J gene: TRBJ1-1
V gene: TRBV3-1
clone size: -
CDR3 DNA: TGTGCCAGCAGCCTGGCCATAAACACTGAAGCTTTCTTT
CDR3 protein: CASSLAINTEAFF

D gene: -
J gene: TRBJ2-7
V gene: TRBV15
clone size: few
CDR3 DNA: TGTGCCACCAGCAGAGTAGGGTTGCATAGCTACGAGCAGTACTTC
CDR3 protein: CATSRVGLHSYEQYF

D gene: TRBD1
J gene: TRBJ1-6
V gene: TRBV4-3
clone size: -
CDR3 DNA: TGCGCCAGCAGCCCTTCCGGGACAGGGGTATCACCCCTCCACTTT
CDR3 protein: CASSPSGTGVSPLHF